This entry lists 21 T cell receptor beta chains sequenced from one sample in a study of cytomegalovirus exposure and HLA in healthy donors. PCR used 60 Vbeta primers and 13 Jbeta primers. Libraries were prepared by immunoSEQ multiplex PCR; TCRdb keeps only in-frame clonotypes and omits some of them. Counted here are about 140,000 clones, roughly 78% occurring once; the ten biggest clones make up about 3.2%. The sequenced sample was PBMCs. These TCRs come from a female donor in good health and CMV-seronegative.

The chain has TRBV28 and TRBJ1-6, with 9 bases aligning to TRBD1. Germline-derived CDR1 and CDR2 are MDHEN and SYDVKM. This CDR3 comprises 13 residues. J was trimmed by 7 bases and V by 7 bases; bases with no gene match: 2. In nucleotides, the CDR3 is TGTGCCAGCATAACAGGGGGCAATTCACCCCTCCACTTT. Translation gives CASITGGNSPLHF.

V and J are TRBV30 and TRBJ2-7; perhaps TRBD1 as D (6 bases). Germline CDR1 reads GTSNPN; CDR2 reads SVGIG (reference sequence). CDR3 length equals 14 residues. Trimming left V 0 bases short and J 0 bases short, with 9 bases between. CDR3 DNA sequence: TGTGCCTGGAGTGTACGACAGGACTCCTACGAGCAGTACTTC. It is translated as CAWSVRQDSYEQYF.

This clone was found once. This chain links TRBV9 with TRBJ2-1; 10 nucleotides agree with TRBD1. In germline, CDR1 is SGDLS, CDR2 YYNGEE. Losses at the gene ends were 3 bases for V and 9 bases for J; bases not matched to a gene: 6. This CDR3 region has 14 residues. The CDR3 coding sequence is TGTGCCAGCAGCGAGACAGGGGGCTGGTCTGAGCAGTTCTTC. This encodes CASSETGGWSEQFF. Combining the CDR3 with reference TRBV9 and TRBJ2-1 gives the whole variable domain DSGVTQTPKHLITATGQRVTLRCSPRSGDLSVYWYQQSLDQGLQFLIQYYNGEERAKGNILERFSAQQFPDLHSELNLSSLELGDSALYFCASSETGGWSEQFFGPGTRLTVL.

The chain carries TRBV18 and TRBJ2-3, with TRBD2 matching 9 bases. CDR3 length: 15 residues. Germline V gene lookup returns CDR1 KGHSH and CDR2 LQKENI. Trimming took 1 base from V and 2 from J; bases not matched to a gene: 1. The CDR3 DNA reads TGTGCCAGCTCACCACGACTAGCGGCCACAGATACGCAGTATTTT. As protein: CASSPRLAATDTQYF. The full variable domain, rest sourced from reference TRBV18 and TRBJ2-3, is NAGVMQNPRHLVRRRGQEARLRCSPMKGHSHVYWYRQLPEEGLKFMVYLQKENIIDESGMPKERFSAEFPKEGPSILRIQQVVRGDSAAYFCASSPRLAATDTQYFGPGTRLTVL.

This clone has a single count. Here the CDR3 DNA reads TGCGCCAGCAGCCTCACAGGCCAGGGGCTTCGCTATGGCTACACCTTC. This sequence encodes CASSLTGQGLRYGYTF. The chain couples TRBV4-3 to TRBJ1-2; D is possibly TRBD1 (6 bases). V lost 4 bases and J lost 4, with 19 bases in between. CDR3 length equals 16 residues. Germline V gives CDR1 LGHNA, CDR2 YSLEER.

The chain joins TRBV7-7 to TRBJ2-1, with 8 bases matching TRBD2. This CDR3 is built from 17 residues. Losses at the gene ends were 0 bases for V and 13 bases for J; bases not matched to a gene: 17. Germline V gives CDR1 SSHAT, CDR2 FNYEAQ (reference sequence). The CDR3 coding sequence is TGTGCCAGCAGCTTAGCGCCGCCGGGACTAGGACAGCGGAGACAGTTCTTC. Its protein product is CASSLAPPGLGQRRQFF.

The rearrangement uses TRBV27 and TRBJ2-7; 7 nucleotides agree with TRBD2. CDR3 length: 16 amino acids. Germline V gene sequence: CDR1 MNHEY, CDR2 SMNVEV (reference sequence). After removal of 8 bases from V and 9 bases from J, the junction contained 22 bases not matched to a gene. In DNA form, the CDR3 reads TGTGCCAGCCCCAACAAAAACGGGACTACTCTAGCCGCGCAGTACTTC. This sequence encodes CASPNKNGTTLAAQYF.

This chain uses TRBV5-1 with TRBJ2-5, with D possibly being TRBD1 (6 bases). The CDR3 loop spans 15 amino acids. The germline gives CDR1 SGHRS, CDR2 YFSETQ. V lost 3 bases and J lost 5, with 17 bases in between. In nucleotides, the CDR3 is TGCGCCAGCAGCTGGGACGGTTCCCAGGGGGAGACCCAGTACTTC. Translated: CASSWDGSQGETQYF.

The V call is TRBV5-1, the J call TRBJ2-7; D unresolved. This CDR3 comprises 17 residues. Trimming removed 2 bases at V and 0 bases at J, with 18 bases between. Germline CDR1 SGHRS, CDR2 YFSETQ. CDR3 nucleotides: TGCGCCAGCAGCTTATATCGTGGCACGCTCCTCTCCTACGAGCAGTACTTC. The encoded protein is CASSLYRGTLLSYEQYF.

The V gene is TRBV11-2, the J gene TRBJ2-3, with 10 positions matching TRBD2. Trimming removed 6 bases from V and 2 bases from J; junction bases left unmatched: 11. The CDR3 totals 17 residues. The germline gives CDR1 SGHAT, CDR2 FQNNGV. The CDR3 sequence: CASSRRTSGTFTDTQYF. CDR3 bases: TGTGCCAGCAGTAGAAGGACTAGCGGAACCTTCACAGATACGCAGTATTTT.

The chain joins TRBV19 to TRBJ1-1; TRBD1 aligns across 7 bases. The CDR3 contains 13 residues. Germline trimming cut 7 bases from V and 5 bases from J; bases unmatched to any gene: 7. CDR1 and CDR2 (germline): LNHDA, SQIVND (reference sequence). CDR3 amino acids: CASNRQGNTEAFF. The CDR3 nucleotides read TGTGCCAGTAACCGACAGGGTAATACTGAAGCTTTCTTT.

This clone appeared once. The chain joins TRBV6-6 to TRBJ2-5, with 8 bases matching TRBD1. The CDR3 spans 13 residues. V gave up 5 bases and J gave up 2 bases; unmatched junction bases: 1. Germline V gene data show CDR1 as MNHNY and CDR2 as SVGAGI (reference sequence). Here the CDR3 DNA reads TGTGCCAGCAGTCGGACAGGGCAAGAGACCCAGTACTTC. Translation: CASSRTGQETQYF.

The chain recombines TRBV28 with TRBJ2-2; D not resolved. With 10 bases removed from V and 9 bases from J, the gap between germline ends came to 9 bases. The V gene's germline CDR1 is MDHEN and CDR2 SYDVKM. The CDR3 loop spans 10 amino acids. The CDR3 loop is CAKPTRELFF. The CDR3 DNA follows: TGTGCCAAGCCGACAAGGGAGCTGTTTTTT.

The CDR3 nucleotides are TGCGCCAGCAGCCCCCGGGACAGGGTCCCCAATGAGCAGTTCTTC. It encodes CASSPRDRVPNEQFF. The chain recombines TRBV5-1 with TRBJ2-1; TRBD1 matches 9 bases. Germline V lookup: CDR1 SGHRS, CDR2 YFSETQ. The ends lost 4 bases at V and 6 bases at J; junction bases unmatched: 8. This CDR3 comprises 15 residues.

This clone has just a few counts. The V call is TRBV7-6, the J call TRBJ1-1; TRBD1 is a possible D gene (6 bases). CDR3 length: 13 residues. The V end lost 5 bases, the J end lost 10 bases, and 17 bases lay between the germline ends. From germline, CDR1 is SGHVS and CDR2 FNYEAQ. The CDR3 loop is CASSTRHREGAFF. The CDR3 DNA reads TGTGCCAGCAGCACCCGACACAGGGAGGGAGCTTTCTTT.

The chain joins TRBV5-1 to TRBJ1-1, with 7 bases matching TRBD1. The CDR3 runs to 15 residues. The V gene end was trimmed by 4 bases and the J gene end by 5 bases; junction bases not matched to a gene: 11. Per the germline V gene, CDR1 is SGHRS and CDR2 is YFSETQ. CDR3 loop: CASSPRTGLGTEAFF. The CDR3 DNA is TGCGCCAGCAGCCCGAGGACAGGCCTTGGGACTGAAGCTTTCTTT.

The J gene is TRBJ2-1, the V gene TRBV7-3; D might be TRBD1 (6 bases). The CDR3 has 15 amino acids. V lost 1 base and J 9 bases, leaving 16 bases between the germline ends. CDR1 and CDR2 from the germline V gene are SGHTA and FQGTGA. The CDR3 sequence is CASSLNPVRGGEQFF. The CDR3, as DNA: TGTGCCAGCAGCTTAAACCCGGTTCGAGGGGGTGAGCAGTTCTTC.

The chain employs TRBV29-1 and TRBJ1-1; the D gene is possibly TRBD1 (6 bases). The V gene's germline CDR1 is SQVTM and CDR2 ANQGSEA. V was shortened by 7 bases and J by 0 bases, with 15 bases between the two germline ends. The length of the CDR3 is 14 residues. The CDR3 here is CSATKTGMNTEAFF. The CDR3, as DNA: TGCAGCGCCACTAAAACAGGGATGAACACTGAAGCTTTCTTT.

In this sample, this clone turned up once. CDR3 region: CASSPLREQFF. In DNA, the CDR3 is TGTGCCAGCAGTCCCCTCAGAGAGCAGTTCTTC. The gene calls are TRBV2 and TRBJ2-1; D is ambiguous. The CDR3 totals 11 residues. V was clipped by 5 bases and J by 10 bases, with 9 bases between them. Germline lookup yields CDR1 SNHLY and CDR2 FYNNEI.

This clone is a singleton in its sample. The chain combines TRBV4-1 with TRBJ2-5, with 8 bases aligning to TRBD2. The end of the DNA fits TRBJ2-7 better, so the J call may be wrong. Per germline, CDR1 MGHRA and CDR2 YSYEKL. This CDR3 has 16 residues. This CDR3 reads CASSQEESGGRYEQYF. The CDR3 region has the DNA TGCGCCAGCAGCCAAGAGGAAAGCGGGGGTAGGTACGAGCAGTACTTC.

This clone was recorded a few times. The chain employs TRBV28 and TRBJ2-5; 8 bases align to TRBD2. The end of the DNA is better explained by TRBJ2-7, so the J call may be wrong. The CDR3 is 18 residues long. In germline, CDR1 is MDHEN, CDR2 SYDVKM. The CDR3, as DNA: TGTGCCAGCAGCCTTGGACTAGCTCTCGTCGGTCGAATCTACGAGCAGTACTTC. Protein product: CASSLGLALVGRIYEQYF.